This is a list of T cell receptor beta chains from one sample in a study of cytomegalovirus exposure and HLA in healthy donors. Generated by immunoSEQ multiplex PCR, the TCRdb table keeps only in-frame clones and is missing some. This table has around 100,000 clones, around three quarters appearing once. Sequenced input: PBMCs. The source is a female donor in good health and CMV-seropositive. CDR3s include the opening cysteine and the closing phenylalanine or tryptophan. Each record gives: J gene, clone size, D gene, V gene, CDR3 DNA, CDR3 protein. The D gene is left open where the match is weak. A clone size is listed for some rows: how often the clone was seen (once, few, many), or a class if it is expanded.

TRBJ2-2	.	TRBD2	TRBV19	TGTGCCAGTAGTATTGGTAGCGGGGGAGCCTACACGAACACCGGGGAGCTGTTTTTT	CASSIGSGGAYTNTGELFF
TRBJ1-4	.	TRBD1	TRBV27	TGTGCCAGCAGTCCGGGACAGGGGGACTGGTCTAATGAAAAACTGTTTTTT	CASSPGQGDWSNEKLFF
TRBJ2-3	.	TRBD2	TRBV10-3	TGTGCCATCAGTGGGGAGACGGGACTAGCGGGGGGCCCTAGCACAGATACGCAGTATTTT	CAISGETGLAGGPSTDTQYF
TRBJ2-3	few	.	TRBV5-4	TGTGCCAGCAGCTTAGCAGGGCGCACAGATACGCAGTATTTT	CASSLAGRTDTQYF
TRBJ1-2	.	.	TRBV30	TGTGCCTGGAGTTCCGGGGAGGGTTATGGCTACACCTTC	CAWSSGEGYGYTF
TRBJ1-5	.	.	TRBV2	TGTGCCAGCACCCTGGAGAGGGTGGCTCAGCCCCAGCATTTT	CASTLERVAQPQHF
TRBJ2-2	few	.	TRBV7-2	TGTGCCAGCACAGGGGACCCGGGCACCGGGGAGCTGTTTTTT	CASTGDPGTGELFF
TRBJ2-2	.	TRBD2	TRBV19	TGTGCCAGTAGTACGAACCCACTAGCGGGAGGCCCCACCGGGGAGCTGTTTTTT	CASSTNPLAGGPTGELFF
TRBJ2-7	once	.	TRBV19	TGTGCCAGTAGAGGCAGGGCCCCCTACGAGCAGTACTTC	CASRGRAPYEQYF
TRBJ1-2	.	.	TRBV5-1	TGCGCCAGCAGCCCGGGGACAACAGCTAACTATGGCTACACCTTC	CASSPGTTANYGYTF
TRBJ2-3	.	.	TRBV7-9	TGTGCCAGCAGGGTCCGAGAGACAGATACGCAGTATTTT	CASRVRETDTQYF
TRBJ2-7	.	TRBD2	TRBV27	TGTGCCAGCAGTTGGGCTAGCGGGAGATGGGGCGAGCAGTACTTC	CASSWASGRWGEQYF
TRBJ2-5	.	.	TRBV6-5	TGTGCCAGCAGTACGATCCAGGGAAAGACCCAGTACTTC	CASSTIQGKTQYF
TRBJ1-1	.	TRBD1	TRBV27	TGTGCCAGCAGTCCCCGGCAGGGGGCCACTGAAGCTTTCTTT	CASSPRQGATEAFF
TRBJ1-5	.	.	TRBV2	TGTGCCAGCAGCCCGAGCAATCAGCCCCAGCATTTT	CASSPSNQPQHF
TRBJ2-1	.	.	TRBV7-9	TGTGCCAGCAGCTTAGCGCCGGGGAGCCGTCTTTCCTACAATGAGCAGTTCTTC	CASSLAPGSRLSYNEQFF
TRBJ2-7	.	TRBD2	TRBV10-2	TGCGCCAGCAGTGGGCGGCGGGAGGGGGGCTACGAGCAGTACTTC	CASSGRREGGYEQYF
TRBJ1-1	.	.	TRBV6-6	TGTGCCAGCACCCACAGGGAAGGGGACACTGAAGCTTTCTTT	CASTHREGDTEAFF
TRBJ1-1	once	TRBD1	TRBV4-2	TGTGCCAGCAGCCGCCAAGGGGGCCTGAACACTGAAGCTTTCTTT	CASSRQGGLNTEAFF
TRBJ1-4	.	.	TRBV7-2	TGTGCCAGCAGCCAATACGGGGGAGGAACTAATGAAAAACTGTTTTTT	CASSQYGGGTNEKLFF
TRBJ1-2	.	TRBD1	TRBV7-2	TGTGCCAGCAGCACGAAGACAGGGGGCTTAGCTAACTATGGCTACACCTTC	CASSTKTGGLANYGYTF
TRBJ1-2	.	TRBD1	TRBV6-6	TGTGCCAGCAGTTACGGGACAGCGGCTAACTATGGCTACACCTTC	CASSYGTAANYGYTF
TRBJ1-1	.	TRBD1	TRBV18	TGTGCCAGCTCACCCTACGACAGGGGAAACACTGAAGCTTTCTTT	CASSPYDRGNTEAFF
TRBJ2-7	.	TRBD2	TRBV4-2	TGTGCCAGCAGCCAAGCACTCAGACTAGCGGGGGCGACCTACGAGCAGTACTTC	CASSQALRLAGATYEQYF
TRBJ2-1	.	.	TRBV5-1	TGCGCCAGCAGCTCAGAAGGGGTCTCCTACAATGAGCAGTTCTTC	CASSSEGVSYNEQFF
TRBJ1-1	.	.	TRBV5-5	TGTGCCAGCAGCTTGGTAGTAAGTGAAGCTTTCTTT	CASSLVVSEAFF
TRBJ2-3	.	TRBD1	TRBV7-8	TGTGCCAGCAGCTTAGGGGGGAGAGGGGGCGTAGATACGCAGTATTTT	CASSLGGRGGVDTQYF
TRBJ2-3	few	TRBD1	TRBV4-1	TGCGCCAGCAGCCAAGATGGGACAGGGTCGCAGTATTTT	CASSQDGTGSQYF
TRBJ2-3	.	TRBD2	TRBV30	TGTGCCTGGAGTCGGGGACTAGCGGGGGGGCCTAATACGCAGTATTTT	CAWSRGLAGGPNTQYF
TRBJ1-1	.	.	TRBV7-2	TGTGCCAGCAAGCAGGGCCAAAACACTGAAGCTTTCTTT	CASKQGQNTEAFF
TRBJ1-1	.	.	TRBV7-2	TGTGCCAGCAGCTTACGAGGTCGGAGTACTATGAACACTGAAGCTTTCTTT	CASSLRGRSTMNTEAFF
TRBJ2-7	.	.	TRBV21-1	TGTGCCAGCGTACTCGGGACAGGAGATAGGTACGAGCAGTACTTC	CASVLGTGDRYEQYF
TRBJ2-7	.	.	TRBV20-1	TGCAGTGCTAGGGGGCCCTCCGAGCAGTACTTC	CSARGPSEQYF
TRBJ2-2	.	.	TRBV29-1	TGCAGCGTTGAGGACACATTCACCGGGGAGCTGTTTTTT	CSVEDTFTGELFF
TRBJ1-2	.	TRBD1	TRBV7-9	TGTGCCAGCAGCTCCGCGACAGGGGGCGTGAATGGCTACACCTTC	CASSSATGGVNGYTF
TRBJ2-3	.	TRBD2	TRBV15	TGTGCCACCAGCAGAGGCCGAAGCGGGGACGCCACAGATACGCAGTATTTT	CATSRGRSGDATDTQYF